The clone carrying this T cell receptor (beta chain) has ten or more counts. Its antigen remains unidentified. Library construction for TCR beta used iRepertoire HTBI primers and Arm-PCR of CDR3 regions. Original analysis: Across all samples, more than 60 TRBV segments and 15 or so TRBJ segments were identified. TCRdb itself ran the multiplex PCR reads through MiXCR, one entry per CDR3 protein. The V and J calls were determined by TCRdb, not by the authors. The sample lists over 400,000 distinct CDR3 sequences; about 15% were seen once. CDR3 length equals 12 residues. Trimming pared 5 bases from V and 5 bases from J, leaving 9 bases between. Germline lookup yields CDR1 MDHEN and CDR2 SYDVKM. As to time point: newly diagnosed GD, antithyroid drugs for less than 3 months. Scientists built the TCR library using RNA that was extracted from PBMCs. This sample was taken from a study of regulatory T cells in long-lasting Graves disease. Findings of the study overall: Comparison showed that persistent patients shared more public clonotypes (around 3,000) than new patients (966).

This sample was also put to use in a study of T cells in Graves' hyperthyroidism and ophthalmopathy.

This TCR was recovered from a woman in her fifties or sixties with Graves disease. The sequencing used peripheral blood mononuclear cells (PBMCs), collected at new diagnosis, from a patient treated with antithyroid drugs. V and J are TRBV28 and TRBJ1-2, with D hard to call. CDR3 DNA sequence: TGTGCCAGCAGTCCCTTAGAGTATGGCTACACCTTC. It is translated as CASSPLEYGYTF.